The clone carrying this T cell receptor (beta chain) appeared a few times. The sample belongs to a study of blood T cells in healthy people across ages. V lost 7 bases, J lost 5 bases, and 16 bases stayed unmatched. CDR1 is MNHNS and CDR2 is SASEGT in the germline V gene. CDR3 length: 16 residues. A J-beta primer mix and a sample-barcoded 5' primer were used in a second PCR of about 7 to 12 cycles. TCRdb re-called the 5' RACE reads through MiXCR, storing one row per CDR3 protein. The data contain around 700,000 distinct CDR3 sequences, around 25% of them singletons. This sample also appeared in a second study, on T cells of mothers and their children.

This TCR was recovered from a boy younger than 18 in good health. Sample: blood. The rearrangement joins TRBV6-1 to TRBJ2-5; 7 nucleotides agree with TRBD2. CDR3 DNA: TGTGCCAGCACTAGAAATCGGGCGGTGGGAGGGGAGACCCAGTACTTC. Its translation is CASTRNRAVGGETQYF.